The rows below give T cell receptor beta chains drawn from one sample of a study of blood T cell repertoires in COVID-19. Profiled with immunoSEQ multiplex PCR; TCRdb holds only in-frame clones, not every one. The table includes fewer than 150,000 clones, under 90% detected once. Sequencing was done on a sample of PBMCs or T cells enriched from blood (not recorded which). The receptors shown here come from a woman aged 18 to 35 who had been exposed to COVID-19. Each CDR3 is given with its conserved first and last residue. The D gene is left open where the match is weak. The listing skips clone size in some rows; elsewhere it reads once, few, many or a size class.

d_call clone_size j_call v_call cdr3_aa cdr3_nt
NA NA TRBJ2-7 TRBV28 CAQFGQYF TGTGCCCAGTTTGGGCAGTACTTC
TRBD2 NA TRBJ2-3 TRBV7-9 CASSLEGLATDTQYF TGTGCCAGCAGCTTAGAGGGACTAGCCACAGATACGCAGTATTTT
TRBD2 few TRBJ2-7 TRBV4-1 CASSHTSDSYEQYF TGCGCCAGCAGCCACACTAGCGATTCCTACGAGCAGTACTTC
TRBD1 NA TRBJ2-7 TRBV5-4 CASSPRTGTGGNEQYF TGTGCCAGCAGCCCGAGAACCGGGACAGGGGGCAACGAGCAGTACTTC
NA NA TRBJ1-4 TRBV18 CASSLRQNRNEKLFF TGTGCCAGCTCGCTCCGACAGAATCGAAATGAAAAACTGTTTTTT
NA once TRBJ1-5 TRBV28 CASSFHSQPQHF TGTGCCAGCAGTTTTCACTCTCAGCCCCAGCATTTT
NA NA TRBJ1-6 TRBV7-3 CASSRTANSPLHF TGTGCCAGCAGCCGGACAGCTAATTCACCCCTCCACTTT
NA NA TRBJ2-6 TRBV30 CAWSPTGANVLTF TGTGCCTGGAGTCCTACTGGGGCCAACGTCCTGACTTTC
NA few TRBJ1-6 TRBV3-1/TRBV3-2 CASSPRTDNSPLHF TGTGCCAGCAGCCCCAGGACAGATAATTCACCCCTCCACTTT
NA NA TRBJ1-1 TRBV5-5 CASSSNTEAFF TGTGCCAGCAGCTCTAATACTGAAGCTTTCTTT
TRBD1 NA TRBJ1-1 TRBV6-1 CASSEVGTANTEAFF TGTGCCAGCAGTGAAGTAGGGACAGCGAACACTGAAGCTTTCTTT
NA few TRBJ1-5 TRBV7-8 CASSPGGSYSNQPQHF TGTGCCAGCAGCCCCGGGGGGAGCTATAGCAATCAGCCCCAGCATTTT
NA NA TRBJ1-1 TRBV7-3 CASSPERTAWNTEAFF TGTGCCAGCAGCCCCGAAAGGACAGCCTGGAACACTGAAGCTTTCTTT
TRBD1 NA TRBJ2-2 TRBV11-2 CASSAYRGPSGELFF TGTGCCAGCAGCGCATACAGGGGGCCGTCCGGGGAGCTGTTTTTT
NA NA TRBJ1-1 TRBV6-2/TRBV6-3 CASSSHYGVRAEAFF TGTGCCAGCAGTTCCCATTACGGGGTTCGGGCTGAAGCTTTCTTT
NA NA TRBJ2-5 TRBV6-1 CASSDPFLETQYF TGTGCCAGCAGTGACCCCTTTTTGGAGACCCAGTACTTC
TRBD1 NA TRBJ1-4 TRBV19 CASSPRQGSSANEKLFF TGTGCCAGTAGTCCCAGACAGGGCTCCTCCGCTAATGAAAAACTGTTTTTT
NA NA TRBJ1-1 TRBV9 CASSVQMNTEAFF TGTGCCAGCAGCGTACAGATGAACACTGAAGCTTTCTTT
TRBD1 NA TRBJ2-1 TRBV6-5 CASSITGGDYNEQFF TGTGCCAGCAGTATTACAGGGGGCGACTACAATGAGCAGTTCTTC
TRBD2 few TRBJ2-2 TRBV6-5 CASSYVAGDSGELFF TGTGCCAGCAGTTACGTGGCGGGAGATAGCGGGGAGCTGTTTTTT
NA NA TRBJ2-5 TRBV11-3 CASSLGLALQETQYF TGTGCCAGCAGCTTAGGCCTAGCGTTGCAAGAGACCCAGTACTTC
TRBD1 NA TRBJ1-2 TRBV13 CASSKEEGAHYGYTF TGTGCCAGCAGCAAAGAGGAGGGGGCCCACTATGGCTACACCTTC
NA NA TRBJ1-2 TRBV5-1 CASSQTETNYGYTF TGCGCCAGCAGCCAAACAGAGACTAACTATGGCTACACCTTC
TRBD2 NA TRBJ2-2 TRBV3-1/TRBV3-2 CASSPKTWGGRSGELFF TGTGCCAGCAGCCCTAAAACCTGGGGCGGGAGGTCCGGGGAGCTGTTTTTT
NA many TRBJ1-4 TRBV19 CASSTQQGTNEKLFF TGTGCCAGTAGTACCCAACAGGGAACCAATGAAAAACTGTTTTTT
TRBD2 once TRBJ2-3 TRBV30 CAWSVRGRVTDTQYF TGTGCCTGGAGTGTACGAGGGAGGGTCACAGATACGCAGTATTTT
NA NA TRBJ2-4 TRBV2 CASSSSFFSIQYF TGTGCCAGCAGTTCCTCGTTTTTTAGCATTCAGTACTTC
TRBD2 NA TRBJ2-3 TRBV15 CATSRDAGGTDTQYF TGTGCCACCAGCAGAGATGCGGGAGGAACAGATACGCAGTATTTT
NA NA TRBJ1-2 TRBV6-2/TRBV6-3 CASSPYNGYTF TGTGCCAGCAGCCCATACAATGGCTACACCTTC
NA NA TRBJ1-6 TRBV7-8 CASSPRMWGSGSPLHF TGTGCCAGCAGCCCCCGCATGTGGGGCTCTGGTTCACCCCTCCACTTT
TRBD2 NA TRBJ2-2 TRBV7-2 CASSPGLPTGELFF TGTGCCAGCAGCCCGGGACTACCCACCGGGGAGCTGTTTTTT
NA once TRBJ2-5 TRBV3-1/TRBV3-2 CASSRPAGTQETQYF TGTGCCAGCAGCCGCCCGGCGGGCACCCAAGAGACCCAGTACTTC
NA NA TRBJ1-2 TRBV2 CASKTASIYGYTF TGTGCCAGCAAGACAGCCTCGATCTATGGCTACACCTTC
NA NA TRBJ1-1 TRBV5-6 CASSRLTANTEAFF TGTGCCAGCAGCCGGTTGACAGCTAACACTGAAGCTTTCTTT
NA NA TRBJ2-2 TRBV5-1 CASSWSTPSPGTGELFF TGCGCCAGCAGCTGGTCCACACCATCTCCGGGGACCGGGGAGCTGTTTTTT
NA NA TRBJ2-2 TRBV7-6 CASSLKPGNTGELFF TGTGCCAGCAGCTTAAAGCCGGGGAACACCGGGGAGCTGTTTTTT
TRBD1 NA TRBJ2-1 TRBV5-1 CASSLATTGGTYNEQFF TGCGCCAGCAGCTTGGCCACAACAGGGGGCACCTACAATGAGCAGTTCTTC
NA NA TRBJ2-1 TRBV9 CASSVGEVRIYEQFF TGTGCCAGCAGCGTCGGGGAGGTCCGTATTTATGAGCAGTTCTTC
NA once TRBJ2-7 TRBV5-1 CASSLDNNYEQYF TGCGCCAGCAGCTTGGATAACAACTACGAGCAGTACTTC
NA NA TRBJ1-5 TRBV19 CASSNWGGAQPQHF TGTGCCAGTAGTAATTGGGGGGGGGCGCAGCCCCAGCATTTT
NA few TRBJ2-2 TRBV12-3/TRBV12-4 CASSPLLAGELFF TGTGCCAGCAGTCCCCTGCTAGCCGGGGAGCTGTTTTTT
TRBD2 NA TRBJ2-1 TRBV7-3 CASSFVAGPYNEQFF TGTGCCAGCAGCTTTGTAGCGGGCCCGTACAATGAGCAGTTCTTC
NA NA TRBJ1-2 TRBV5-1 CASSPDPQTNGYTF TGCGCCAGCAGCCCCGACCCACAGACCAATGGCTACACCTTC
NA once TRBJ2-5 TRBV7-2 CASSWLETQYF TGTGCCAGCAGCTGGCTGGAGACCCAGTACTTC
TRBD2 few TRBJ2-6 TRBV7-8 CASSPITGLAAGSGANVLTF TGTGCCAGCAGCCCAATAACGGGACTAGCGGCAGGCTCTGGGGCCAACGTCCTGACTTTC